The 2 T cell receptor beta chains reported below all come from one sample, sequenced in a study of cytomegalovirus exposure and HLA in healthy donors. The PCR was carried out with 60 Vbeta primers and 13 Jbeta primers. Clones were sequenced by immunoSEQ multiplex PCR, and TCRdb holds only the in-frame ones, with some missing. The repertoire has fewer than 250,000 clones, about 75% of them found once; the top ten carry approximately 1.8%. Sample: PBMCs. The receptor source for this set is a male donor in good health and CMV-seronegative.

V and J are TRBV5-1 and TRBJ1-6, with D uncertain. The CDR3 consists of 16 residues. CDR1 and CDR2 from the germline V gene are SGHRS and YFSETQ. The V and J ends lost 0 bases and 0 bases respectively, with 7 bases between them. CDR3 region: CASSLVRSSYNSPLHF. The CDR3 coding sequence is TGCGCCAGCAGCTTGGTGAGGAGCTCCTATAATTCACCCCTCCACTTT.

The chain combines TRBV11-1 with TRBJ2-5; the D gene is possibly TRBD2 (6 bases). Germline lookup yields CDR1 SGHAT and CDR2 FQDESV (reference sequence). The ends were cut back, 3 bases at V and 0 bases at J, with 20 bases in the middle. This CDR3 is built from 18 residues. The CDR3 nucleotides are TGTGCCAGCAGCTTCGAGGGAGGAGGCGGGGAGTACCAAGAGACCCAGTACTTC. Encoded protein: CASSFEGGGGEYQETQYF.